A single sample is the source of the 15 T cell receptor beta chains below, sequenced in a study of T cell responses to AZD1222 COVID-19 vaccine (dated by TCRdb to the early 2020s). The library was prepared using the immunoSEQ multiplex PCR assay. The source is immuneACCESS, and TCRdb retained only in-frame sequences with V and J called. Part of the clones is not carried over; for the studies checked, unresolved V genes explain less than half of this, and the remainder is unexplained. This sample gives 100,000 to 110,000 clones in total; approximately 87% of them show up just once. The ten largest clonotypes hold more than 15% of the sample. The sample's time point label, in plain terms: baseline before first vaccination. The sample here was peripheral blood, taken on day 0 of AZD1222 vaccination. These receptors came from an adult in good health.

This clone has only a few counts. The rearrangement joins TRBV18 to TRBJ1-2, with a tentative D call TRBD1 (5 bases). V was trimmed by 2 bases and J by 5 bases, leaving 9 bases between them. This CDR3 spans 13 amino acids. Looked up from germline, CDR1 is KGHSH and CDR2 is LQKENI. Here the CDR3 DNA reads TGTGCCAGCTCACCAATGGGGCAGTATGGCTACACCTTC. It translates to CASSPMGQYGYTF.

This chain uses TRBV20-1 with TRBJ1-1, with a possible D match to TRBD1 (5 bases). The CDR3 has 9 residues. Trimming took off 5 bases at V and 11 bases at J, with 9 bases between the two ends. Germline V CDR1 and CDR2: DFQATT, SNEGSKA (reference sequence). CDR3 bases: TGCAGTGCTCCAGGGTTGGCTTTCTTT. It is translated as CSAPGLAFF.

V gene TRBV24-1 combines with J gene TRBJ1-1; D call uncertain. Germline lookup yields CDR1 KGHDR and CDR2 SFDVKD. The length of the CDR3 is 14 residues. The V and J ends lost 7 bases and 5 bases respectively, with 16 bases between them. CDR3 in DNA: TGTGCCACCAGGAGTACCTATGGGGAGACTGAAGCTTTCTTT. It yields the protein CATRSTYGETEAFF.

CDR3 in amino acids: CASSSFFLRQPSTDTQYF. CDR3 nucleotide sequence: TGTGCCAGCAGCTCATTTTTCTTAAGACAGCCTAGCACAGATACGCAGTATTTT. The chain employs TRBV7-9 and TRBJ2-3; TRBD1 is a possible D gene (5 bases). Trimming pared 4 bases from V and 0 bases from J, leaving 20 bases between. CDR3 length: 18 residues. CDR1 and CDR2 from the germline V gene are SEHNR and FQNEAQ (reference sequence).

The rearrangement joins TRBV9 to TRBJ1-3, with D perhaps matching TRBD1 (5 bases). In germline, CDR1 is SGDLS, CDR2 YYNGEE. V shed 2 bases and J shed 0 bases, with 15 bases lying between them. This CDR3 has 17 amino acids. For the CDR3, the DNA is TGTGCCAGCAGCGTGGGGCCGACCGAGTACTCTGGAAACACCATATATTTT. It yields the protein CASSVGPTEYSGNTIYF.

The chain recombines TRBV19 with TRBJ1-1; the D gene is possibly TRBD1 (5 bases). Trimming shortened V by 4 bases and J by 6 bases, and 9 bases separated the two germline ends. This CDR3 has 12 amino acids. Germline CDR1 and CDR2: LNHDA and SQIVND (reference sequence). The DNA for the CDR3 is TGTGCCAGTAGTAAGAGGGGTGCTGAAGCTTTCTTT. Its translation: CASSKRGAEAFF.

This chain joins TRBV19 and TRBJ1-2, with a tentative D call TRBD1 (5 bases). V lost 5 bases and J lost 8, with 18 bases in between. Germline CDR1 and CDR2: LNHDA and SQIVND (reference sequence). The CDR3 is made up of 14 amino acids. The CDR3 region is CASSRGPRGSGYTF. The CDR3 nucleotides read TGTGCCAGTAGTCGTGGGCCACGGGGGTCGGGCTACACCTTC.

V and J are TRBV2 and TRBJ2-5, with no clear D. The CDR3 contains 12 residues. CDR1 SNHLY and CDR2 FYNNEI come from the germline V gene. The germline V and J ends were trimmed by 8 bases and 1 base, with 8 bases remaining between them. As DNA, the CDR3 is TGTGCCAGCTGGGCTAGCCAAGAGACCCAGTACTTC. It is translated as CASWASQETQYF.

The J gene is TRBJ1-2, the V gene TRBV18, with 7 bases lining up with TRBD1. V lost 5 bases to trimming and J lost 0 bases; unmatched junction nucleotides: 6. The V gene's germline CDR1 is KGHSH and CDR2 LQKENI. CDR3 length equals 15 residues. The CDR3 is CASSWGDSPNYGYTF. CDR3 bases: TGTGCCAGCTCATGGGGGGACAGCCCTAACTATGGCTACACCTTC.

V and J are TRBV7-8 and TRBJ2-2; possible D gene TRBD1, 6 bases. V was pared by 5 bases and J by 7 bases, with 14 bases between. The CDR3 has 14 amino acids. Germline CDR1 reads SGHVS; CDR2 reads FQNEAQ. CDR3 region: CASSPNSGVGELFF. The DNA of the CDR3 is TGTGCCAGCAGCCCCAATTCAGGGGTCGGGGAGCTGTTTTTT.

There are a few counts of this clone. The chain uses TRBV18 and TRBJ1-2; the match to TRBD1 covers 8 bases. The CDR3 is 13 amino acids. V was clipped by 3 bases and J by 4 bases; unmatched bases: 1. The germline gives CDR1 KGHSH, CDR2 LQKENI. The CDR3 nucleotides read TGTGCCAGCTCACCGGACAGGGCCTATGGCTACACCTTC. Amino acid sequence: CASSPDRAYGYTF.

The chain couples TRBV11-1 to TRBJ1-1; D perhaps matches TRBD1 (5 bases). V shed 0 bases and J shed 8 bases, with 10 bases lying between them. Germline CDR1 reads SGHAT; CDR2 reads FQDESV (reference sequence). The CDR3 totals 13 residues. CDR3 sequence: CASSLAGRAEAFF. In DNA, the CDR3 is TGTGCCAGCAGCTTAGCGGGGCGGGCAGAAGCTTTCTTT. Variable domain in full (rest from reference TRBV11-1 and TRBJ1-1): EAEVAQSPRYKITEKSQAVAFWCDPISGHATLYWYRQILGQGPELLVQFQDESVVDDSQLPKDRFSAERLKGVDSTLKIQPAELGDSAMYLCASSLAGRAEAFFGQGTRLTVV.

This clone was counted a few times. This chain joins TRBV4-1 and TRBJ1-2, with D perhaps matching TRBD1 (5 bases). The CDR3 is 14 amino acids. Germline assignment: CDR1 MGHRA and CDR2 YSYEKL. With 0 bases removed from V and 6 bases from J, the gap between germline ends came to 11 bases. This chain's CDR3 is CASSQEGRADGYTF. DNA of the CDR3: TGCGCCAGCAGCCAAGAGGGCAGGGCGGATGGCTACACCTTC.

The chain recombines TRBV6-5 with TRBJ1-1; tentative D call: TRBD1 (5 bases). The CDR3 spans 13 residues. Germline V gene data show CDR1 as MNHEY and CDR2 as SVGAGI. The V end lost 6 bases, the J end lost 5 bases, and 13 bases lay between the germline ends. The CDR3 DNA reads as TGTGCCAGCAGACAGGCGCGAGGAACTGAAGCTTTCTTT. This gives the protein CASRQARGTEAFF.

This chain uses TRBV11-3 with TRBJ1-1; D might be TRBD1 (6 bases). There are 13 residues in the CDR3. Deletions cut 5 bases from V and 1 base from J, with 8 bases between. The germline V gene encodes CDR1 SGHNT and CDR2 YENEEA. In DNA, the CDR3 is TGTGCCAGCAGCGTACAGGGGAACACTGAAGCTTTCTTT. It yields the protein CASSVQGNTEAFF.